This is a list of T cell receptor beta chains from one sample in a study of control samples from healthy donors and cancer patients. TCRdb's copy holds only in-frame clones and misses some; the assay was immunoSEQ multiplex PCR. The repertoire holds around 82,000 clones, with 70% to 90% as singletons. The material sequenced was blood. Receptors were obtained from a man in his fifties in good health. Each CDR3 is given with its conserved first and last residue. D genes are given only for firm matches. The listing skips clone size in some rows; elsewhere it reads once, few, many or a size class.

>TRBD2|TRBV6-6|TRBJ2-5|NA
CASSYSRGGRETQYF
TGTGCCAGCAGTTACTCGCGGGGGGGGCGGGAGACCCAGTACTTC
>NA|TRBV10-1|TRBJ2-7|NA
CAIPAIGEQYF
TGCGCCATCCCGGCTATCGGGGAGCAGTACTTC
>NA|TRBV24-1|TRBJ1-5|once
CATSDGGINQPQHF
TGTGCCACCAGTGATGGGGGTATTAATCAGCCCCAGCATTTT
>NA|TRBV27|TRBJ1-2|once
CASSPSALQGSLYGYTF
TGTGCCAGCAGTCCCTCGGCCTTACAGGGATCTCTCTATGGCTACACCTTC
>TRBD2|TRBV30|TRBJ2-1|NA
CASSGGRYNEQFF
TGTGCCTCGAGCGGGGGTCGGTACAATGAGCAGTTCTTC
>NA|TRBV9|TRBJ2-2|few
CASSVATTGELFF
TGTGCCAGCAGCGTAGCTACCACCGGGGAGCTGTTTTTT
>TRBD1|TRBV7-8|TRBJ1-6|NA
CASSTRQGGISPLHF
TGTGCCAGCAGCACGCGACAGGGAGGGATTTCACCCCTCCACTTT
>TRBD1|TRBV5-1|TRBJ1-3|few
CASSPRTGLNTIYF
TGCGCCAGCAGCCCCAGGACAGGGTTAAACACCATATATTTT
>NA|TRBV5-4|TRBJ1-2|NA
CASSSWGGYGYTF
TGTGCCAGCAGTTCTTGGGGGGGCTATGGCTACACCTTC
>NA|TRBV11-2|TRBJ2-7|NA
CASSLVVAYEQYF
TGTGCCAGCAGCTTAGTCGTGGCATACGAGCAGTACTTC
>NA|TRBV6-1|TRBJ1-5|NA
CASSESAQPQHF
TGTGCCAGCAGTGAATCTGCCCAGCCCCAGCATTTT